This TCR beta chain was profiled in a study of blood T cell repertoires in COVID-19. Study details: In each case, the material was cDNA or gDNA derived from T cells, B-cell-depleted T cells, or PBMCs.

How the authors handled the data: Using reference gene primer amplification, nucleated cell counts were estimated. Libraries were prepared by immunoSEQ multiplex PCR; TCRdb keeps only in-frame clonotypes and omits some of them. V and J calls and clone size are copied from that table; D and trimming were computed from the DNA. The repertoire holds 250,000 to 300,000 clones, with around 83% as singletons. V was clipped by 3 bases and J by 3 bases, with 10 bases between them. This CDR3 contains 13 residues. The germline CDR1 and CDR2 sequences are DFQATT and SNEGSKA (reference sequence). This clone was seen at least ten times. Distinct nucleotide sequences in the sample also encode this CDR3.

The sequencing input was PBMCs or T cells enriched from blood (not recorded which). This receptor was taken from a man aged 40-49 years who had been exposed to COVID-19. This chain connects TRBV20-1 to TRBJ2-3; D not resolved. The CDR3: CSASLLVTDTQYF. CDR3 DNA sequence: TGCAGTGCTAGTCTTCTAGTAACAGATACGCAGTATTTT.